These T cell receptor beta chains were read from a single sample in a study of identical twins. TCRdb ran MiXCR on the 5' RACE reads and lists one entry per CDR3 protein. The sample includes about 450,000 distinct CDR3 sequences, 18% seen only once; the top ten take less than 15%. Sequencing was done on a sample of naive T cells sorted from blood. These receptors were obtained from a middle-aged man in good health. Each CDR3 is given with its conserved first and last residue.

v_call	j_call	cdr3_aa
TRBV6-2/TRBV6-3	TRBJ2-1	CASTPPSGLYNEQFF
TRBV6-5	TRBJ2-1	CASSYSSLAGGSQFF
TRBV20-1	TRBJ1-5	CSARDETGLSNQPQHF
TRBV11-2	TRBJ1-2	CASSLASGGDYGYTF
TRBV6-5	TRBJ2-2	CASSYNPGELFF
TRBV29-1	TRBJ2-7	CSVIDTGETYEQYF
TRBV12-3/TRBV12-4	TRBJ2-2	CASSPGGGRGELFF
TRBV20-1	TRBJ2-1	CSARDPRVSYNEQFF
TRBV7-9	TRBJ1-6	CASSFGVRDSPLHF
TRBV7-2	TRBJ1-3	CASSFGAAGNTIYF
TRBV12-3/TRBV12-4	TRBJ2-3	CASRGLTSGRARNTDTQYF
TRBV2	TRBJ2-7	CASSELGTVSYEQYF
TRBV7-9	TRBJ2-7	CASSVSQGEQYF
TRBV5-1	TRBJ2-3	CASSTGQGFTDTQYF
TRBV20-1	TRBJ2-7	CSARASGQGGVYEQYF
TRBV5-6	TRBJ2-1	CASSLGVGGPPYNEQFF
TRBV5-1	TRBJ2-3	CASSLISGATRPQYF
TRBV12-3/TRBV12-4	TRBJ2-7	CASGVGLEYEQYF
TRBV4-3	TRBJ2-1	CASSQVWGQNNEQFF
TRBV27	TRBJ1-1	CASGFTGRSTEAFF
TRBV3-1	TRBJ1-6	CASSQGPRGNSPLHF
TRBV6-1	TRBJ2-1	CASIPSWGRSSYNEQFF
TRBV7-8	TRBJ2-7	CASSRTTGTAKTLFYEQYF
TRBV7-2	TRBJ2-1	CASSLDRNEQFF
TRBV7-9	TRBJ2-7	CASSSGVIRGADPEQYF
TRBV6-1	TRBJ2-7	CASRGQGLSYEQYF
TRBV7-2	TRBJ2-1	CASSFLPSGGPRNEQFF
TRBV28	TRBJ2-5	CASNQIGTDEETQYF
TRBV12-3/TRBV12-4	TRBJ2-1	CASSSHDLPGSSYNEQFF
TRBV7-8	TRBJ2-3	CASSLALGSKDTQYF
TRBV5-5	TRBJ1-4	CASSPHPGTNEKLFF
TRBV5-1	TRBJ2-1	CASSLGLAEYNEQFF
TRBV28	TRBJ2-7	CASSYTRGMSYEQYF
TRBV11-2	TRBJ2-7	CASSLRAAQGGYEQYF
TRBV4-2	TRBJ2-7	CASSQGAGGDIIPYEQYF
TRBV28	TRBJ1-5	CASRKANQPQHF
TRBV12-3/TRBV12-4	TRBJ2-1	CASSLTPVREANEQFF
TRBV20-1	TRBJ2-1	CSASGVGEQFF
TRBV20-1	TRBJ2-7	CSARVGGFWDLEQYF
TRBV15	TRBJ2-2	CATSREGQGVTGELFF
TRBV4-2	TRBJ2-7	CASSQGGGRGLGYEQYF
TRBV12-3/TRBV12-4	TRBJ1-6	CASSRDKSAPLHF
TRBV29-1	TRBJ1-1	CSVGPGQGNTEAFF
TRBV20-1	TRBJ2-7	CRIRGTTTYEQYF
TRBV5-1	TRBJ2-1	CASSIRDTYNEQFF
TRBV20-1	TRBJ2-2	CSATQGAWTGELFF
TRBV14	TRBJ2-7	CASSQDEVGGSYEQYF
TRBV5-6	TRBJ1-4	CASSSSKTGWTNEKLFF
TRBV5-1	TRBJ2-2	CASSLLQANTGELFF
TRBV27	TRBJ2-2	CASKPGTANTGELFF
TRBV11-2	TRBJ1-6	CASSLLTGGNSPLHF
TRBV7-9	TRBJ2-1	CASSQLGRAHEQFF
TRBV12-3/TRBV12-4	TRBJ2-1	CASILGGRSGSEQFF
TRBV20-1	TRBJ2-3	CSAQSGERAPDTQYF
TRBV5-6	TRBJ2-7	CASSLGTEGLNEQYF
TRBV7-6	TRBJ2-1	CASSLRDRSSDEQFF
TRBV20-1	TRBJ2-1	CSARDRDRGFNEQFF
TRBV11-2	TRBJ2-3	CASSWGFGESTDTQYF
TRBV28	TRBJ2-1	CASRTFNSYNEQFF
TRBV20-1	TRBJ2-7	CSARVSQPRSEQYF